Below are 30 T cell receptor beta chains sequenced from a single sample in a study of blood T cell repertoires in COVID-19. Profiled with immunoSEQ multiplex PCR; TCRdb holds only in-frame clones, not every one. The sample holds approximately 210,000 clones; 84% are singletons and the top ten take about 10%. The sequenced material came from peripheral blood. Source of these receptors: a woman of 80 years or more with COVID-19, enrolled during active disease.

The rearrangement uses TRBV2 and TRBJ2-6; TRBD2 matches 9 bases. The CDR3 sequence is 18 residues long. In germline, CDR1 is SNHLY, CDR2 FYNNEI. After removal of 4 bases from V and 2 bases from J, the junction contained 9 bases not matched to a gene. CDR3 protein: CASSGGSGGNTGANVLTF. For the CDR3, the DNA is TGTGCCAGCAGTGGTGGTAGCGGGGGTAACACTGGGGCCAACGTCCTGACTTTC.

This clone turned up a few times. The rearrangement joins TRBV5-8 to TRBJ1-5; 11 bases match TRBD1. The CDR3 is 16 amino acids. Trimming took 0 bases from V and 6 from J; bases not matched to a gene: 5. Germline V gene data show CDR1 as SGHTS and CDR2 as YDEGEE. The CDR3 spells CASSLEGTGGTQPQHF. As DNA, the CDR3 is TGTGCCAGCAGCTTGGAGGGGACAGGGGGTACTCAGCCCCAGCATTTT.

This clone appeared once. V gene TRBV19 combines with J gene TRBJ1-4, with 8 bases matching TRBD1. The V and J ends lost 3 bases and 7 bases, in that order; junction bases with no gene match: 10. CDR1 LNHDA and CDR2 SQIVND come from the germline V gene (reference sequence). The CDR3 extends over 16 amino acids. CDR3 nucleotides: TGTGCCAGTAGTATGCTTCGGACAGGGTCGAGTGAAAAACTGTTTTTT. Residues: CASSMLRTGSSEKLFF.

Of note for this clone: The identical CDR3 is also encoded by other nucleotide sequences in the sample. CDR3 bases: TGTGCCAGCAAAACAGCTAACACTGAAGCTTTCTTT. This translates into CASKTANTEAFF. The rearrangement uses TRBV2 and TRBJ1-1; D remains ambiguous. CDR1 SNHLY and CDR2 FYNNEI come from the germline V gene. The CDR3 runs 12 residues. Between the trimmed V and J ends, which lost 7 bases and 2 bases, there was a span of 8 bases.

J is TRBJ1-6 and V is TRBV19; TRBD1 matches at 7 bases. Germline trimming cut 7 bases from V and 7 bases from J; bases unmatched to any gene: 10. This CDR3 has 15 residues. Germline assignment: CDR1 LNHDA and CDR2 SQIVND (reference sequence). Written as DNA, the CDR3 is TGTGCCAGTACCCCCGAGGACAGGAGAAATTCACCCCTCCACTTT. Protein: CASTPEDRRNSPLHF.

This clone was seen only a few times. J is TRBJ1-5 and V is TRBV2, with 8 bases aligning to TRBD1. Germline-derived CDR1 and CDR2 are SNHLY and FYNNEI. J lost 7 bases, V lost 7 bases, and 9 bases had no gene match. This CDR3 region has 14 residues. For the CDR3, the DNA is TGTGCCAGCACCGGACAGGGAATGGGACAGCCCCAGCATTTT. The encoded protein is CASTGQGMGQPQHF.

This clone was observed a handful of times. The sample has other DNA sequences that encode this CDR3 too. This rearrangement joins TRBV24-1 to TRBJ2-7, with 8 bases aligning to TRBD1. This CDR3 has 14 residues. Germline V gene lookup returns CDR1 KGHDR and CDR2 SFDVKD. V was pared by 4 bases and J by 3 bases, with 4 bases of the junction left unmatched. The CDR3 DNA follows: TGTGCCACCAGTGACCCCACAGGGGGCTACGAGCAGTACTTC. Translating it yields CATSDPTGGYEQYF.

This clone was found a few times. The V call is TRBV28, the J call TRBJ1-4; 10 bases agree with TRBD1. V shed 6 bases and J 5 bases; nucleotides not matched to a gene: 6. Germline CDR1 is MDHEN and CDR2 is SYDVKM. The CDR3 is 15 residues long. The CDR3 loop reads CASRPPTGGNEKLFF. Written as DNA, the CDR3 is TGTGCCAGCAGGCCCCCGACAGGGGGCAATGAAAAACTGTTTTTT.

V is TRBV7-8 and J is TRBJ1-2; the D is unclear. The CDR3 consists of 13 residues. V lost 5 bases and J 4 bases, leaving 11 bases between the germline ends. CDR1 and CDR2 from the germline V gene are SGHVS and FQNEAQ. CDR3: CASSPGGSYGYTF. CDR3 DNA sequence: TGTGCCAGCAGCCCCGGCGGCTCCTATGGCTACACCTTC.

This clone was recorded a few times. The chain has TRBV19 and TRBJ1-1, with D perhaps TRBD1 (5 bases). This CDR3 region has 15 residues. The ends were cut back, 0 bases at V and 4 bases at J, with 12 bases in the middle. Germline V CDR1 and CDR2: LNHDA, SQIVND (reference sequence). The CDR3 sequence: CASSIDQGGTTEAFF. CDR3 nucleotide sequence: TGTGCCAGTAGTATAGATCAGGGAGGGACCACTGAAGCTTTCTTT.

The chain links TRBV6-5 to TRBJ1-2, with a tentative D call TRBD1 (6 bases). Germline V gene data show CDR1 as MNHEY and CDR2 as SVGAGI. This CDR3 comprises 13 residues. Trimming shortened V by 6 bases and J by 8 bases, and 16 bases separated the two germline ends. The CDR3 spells CASRSTGSWGYTF. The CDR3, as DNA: TGTGCCAGCAGGTCTACAGGGTCGTGGGGCTACACCTTC.

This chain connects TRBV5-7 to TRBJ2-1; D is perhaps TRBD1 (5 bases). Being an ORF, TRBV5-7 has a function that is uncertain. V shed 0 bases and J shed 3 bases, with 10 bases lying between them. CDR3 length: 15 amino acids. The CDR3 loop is CASSLGPGNYNEQFF. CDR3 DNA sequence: TGTGCCAGCAGCTTGGGGCCAGGGAACTACAATGAGCAGTTCTTC.

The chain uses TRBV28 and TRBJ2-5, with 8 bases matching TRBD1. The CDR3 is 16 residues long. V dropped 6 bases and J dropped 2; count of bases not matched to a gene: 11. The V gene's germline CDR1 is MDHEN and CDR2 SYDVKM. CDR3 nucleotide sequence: TGTGCCAGCAGGGGGAATCGGGACAGGCAACAAGAGACCCAGTACTTC. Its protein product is CASRGNRDRQQETQYF.

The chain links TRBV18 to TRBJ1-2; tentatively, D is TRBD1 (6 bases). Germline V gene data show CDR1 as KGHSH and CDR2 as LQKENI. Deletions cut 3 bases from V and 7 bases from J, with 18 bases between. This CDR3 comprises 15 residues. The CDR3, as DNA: TGTGCCAGCTCACCCAAAACGACAGGAATAAGTGGCTACACCTTC. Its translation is CASSPKTTGISGYTF.

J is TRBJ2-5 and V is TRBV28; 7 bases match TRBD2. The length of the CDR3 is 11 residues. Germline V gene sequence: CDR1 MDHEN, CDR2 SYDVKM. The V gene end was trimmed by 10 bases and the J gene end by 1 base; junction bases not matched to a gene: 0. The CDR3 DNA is TGTGCCACGGGGGGCCAAGAGACCCAGTACTTC. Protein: CATGGQETQYF.

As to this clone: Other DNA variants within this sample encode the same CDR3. The CDR3 sequence is CASSPGQGRSPLHF. For the CDR3, the DNA is TGTGCCAGCAGCCCGGGACAGGGAAGGTCACCCCTCCACTTT. The V and J genes are TRBV28 and TRBJ1-6; 9 positions agree with TRBD1. V was pared by 6 bases and J by 10 bases, with 7 bases of the junction left unmatched. The CDR3 covers 14 residues. CDR1 MDHEN and CDR2 SYDVKM come from the germline V gene. Complete variable domain (other parts from reference TRBV28 and TRBJ1-6): DVKVTQSSRYLVKRTGEKVFLECVQDMDHENMFWYRQDPGLGLRLIYFSYDVKMKEKGDIPEGYSVSREKKERFSLILESASTNQTSMYLCASSPGQGRSPLHFGNGTRLTVT.

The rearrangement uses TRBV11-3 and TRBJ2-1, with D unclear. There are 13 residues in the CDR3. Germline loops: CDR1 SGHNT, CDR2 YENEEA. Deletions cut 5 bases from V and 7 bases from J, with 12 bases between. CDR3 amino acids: CASSPHSPNEQFF. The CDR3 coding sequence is TGTGCCAGCAGCCCCCACAGTCCAAATGAGCAGTTCTTC.

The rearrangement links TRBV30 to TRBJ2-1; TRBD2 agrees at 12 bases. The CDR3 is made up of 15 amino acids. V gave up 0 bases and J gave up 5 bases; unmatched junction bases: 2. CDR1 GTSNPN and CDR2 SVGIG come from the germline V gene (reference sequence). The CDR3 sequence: CAWSVRLAGDNEQFF. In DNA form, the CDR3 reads TGTGCCTGGAGTGTACGACTAGCGGGGGACAATGAGCAGTTCTTC.

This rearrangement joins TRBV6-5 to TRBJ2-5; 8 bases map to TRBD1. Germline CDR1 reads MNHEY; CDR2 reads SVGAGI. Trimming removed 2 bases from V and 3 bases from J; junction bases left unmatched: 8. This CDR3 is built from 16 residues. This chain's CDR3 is CASSYDGQGREETQYF. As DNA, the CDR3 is TGTGCCAGCAGTTACGATGGACAGGGACGAGAAGAGACCCAGTACTTC.

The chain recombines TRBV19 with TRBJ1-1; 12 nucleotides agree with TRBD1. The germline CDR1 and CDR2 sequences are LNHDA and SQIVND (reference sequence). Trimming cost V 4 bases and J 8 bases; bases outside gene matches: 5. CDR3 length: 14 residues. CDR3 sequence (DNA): TGTGCCAGTAGTAAGGGACAGGGGGCGTCGGAAGCTTTCTTT. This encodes CASSKGQGASEAFF.

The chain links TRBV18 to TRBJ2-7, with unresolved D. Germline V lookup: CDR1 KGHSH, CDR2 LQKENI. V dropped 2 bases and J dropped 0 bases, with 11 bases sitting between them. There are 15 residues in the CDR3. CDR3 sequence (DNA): TGTGCCAGCTCACCAGGCGGCAGCCGCTCCTACGAGCAGTACGTC. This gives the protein CASSPGGSRSYEQYV.

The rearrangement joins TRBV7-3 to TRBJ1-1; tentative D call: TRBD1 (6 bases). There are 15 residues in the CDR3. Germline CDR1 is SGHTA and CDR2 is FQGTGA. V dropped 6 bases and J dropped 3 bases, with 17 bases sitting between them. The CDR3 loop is CASSITGLGDTEAFF. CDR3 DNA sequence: TGTGCCAGCAGTATTACAGGGTTGGGGGACACTGAAGCTTTCTTT.

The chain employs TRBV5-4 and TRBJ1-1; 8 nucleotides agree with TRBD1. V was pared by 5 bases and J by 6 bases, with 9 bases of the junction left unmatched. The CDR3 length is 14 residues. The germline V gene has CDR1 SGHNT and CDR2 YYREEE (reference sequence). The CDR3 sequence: CASSSGQGWAEAFF. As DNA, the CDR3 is TGTGCCAGCAGTTCCGGACAGGGTTGGGCTGAAGCTTTCTTT.

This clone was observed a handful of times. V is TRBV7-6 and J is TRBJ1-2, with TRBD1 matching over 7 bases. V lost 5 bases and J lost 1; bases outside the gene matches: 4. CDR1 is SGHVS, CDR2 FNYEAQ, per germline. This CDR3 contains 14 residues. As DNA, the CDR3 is TGTGCCAGCAGCCCTGGGACAGATAACTATGGCTACACCTTC. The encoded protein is CASSPGTDNYGYTF.

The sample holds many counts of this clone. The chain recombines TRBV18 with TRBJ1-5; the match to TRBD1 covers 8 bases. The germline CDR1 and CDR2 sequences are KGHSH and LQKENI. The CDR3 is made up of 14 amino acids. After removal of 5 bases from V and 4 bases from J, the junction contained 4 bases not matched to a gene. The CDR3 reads CASSSGQVNQPQHF. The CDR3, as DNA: TGTGCCAGCTCATCGGGACAGGTAAATCAGCCCCAGCATTTT.

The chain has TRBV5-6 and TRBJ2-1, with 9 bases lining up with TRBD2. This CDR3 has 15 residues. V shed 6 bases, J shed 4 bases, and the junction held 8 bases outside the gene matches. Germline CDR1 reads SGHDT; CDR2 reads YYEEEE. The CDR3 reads CASTRGAGGYNEQFF. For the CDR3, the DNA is TGTGCCAGCACCCGAGGGGCGGGGGGGTACAATGAGCAGTTCTTC. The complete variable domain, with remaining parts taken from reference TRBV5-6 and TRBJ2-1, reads DAGVTQSPTHLIKTRGQQVTLRCSPKSGHDTVSWYQQALGQGPQFIFQYYEEEERQRGNFPDRFSGHQFPNYSSELNVNALLLGDSALYLCASTRGAGGYNEQFFGPGTRLTVL.

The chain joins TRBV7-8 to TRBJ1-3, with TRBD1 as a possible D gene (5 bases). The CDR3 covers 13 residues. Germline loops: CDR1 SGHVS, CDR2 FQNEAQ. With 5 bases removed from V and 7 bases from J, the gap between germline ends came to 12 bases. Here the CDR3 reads CASSRGGGNTIYF. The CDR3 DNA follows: TGTGCCAGCAGCCGCGGTGGGGGGAACACCATATATTTT.

In DNA, the CDR3 is TGTGCCAGCGGGGGGGGAAACAATCAGCCCCAGCATTTT. It translates to CASGGGNNQPQHF. The V gene is TRBV2, the J gene TRBJ1-5; perhaps TRBD1 as D (5 bases). Germline V lookup: CDR1 SNHLY, CDR2 FYNNEI. Trimming took 8 bases from V and 3 from J, leaving 11 bases between them. This CDR3 is built from 13 residues.

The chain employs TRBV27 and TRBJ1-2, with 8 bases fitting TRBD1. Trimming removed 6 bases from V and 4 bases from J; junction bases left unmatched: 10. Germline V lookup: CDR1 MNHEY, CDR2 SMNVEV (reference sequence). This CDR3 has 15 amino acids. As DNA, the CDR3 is TGTGCCAGCAGGGCATCCACAGGGGGTGGCTATGGCTACACCTTC. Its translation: CASRASTGGGYGYTF.

This CDR3 is CASSQQGIDTQYF. Here the CDR3 DNA reads TGCGCCAGCAGCCAACAGGGGATAGATACGCAGTATTTT. V gene TRBV5-1 combines with J gene TRBJ2-3, with TRBD1 matching over 7 bases. Trimming cost V 4 bases and J 5 bases; bases outside gene matches: 4. From germline, CDR1 is SGHRS and CDR2 YFSETQ. The CDR3 is made up of 13 amino acids.